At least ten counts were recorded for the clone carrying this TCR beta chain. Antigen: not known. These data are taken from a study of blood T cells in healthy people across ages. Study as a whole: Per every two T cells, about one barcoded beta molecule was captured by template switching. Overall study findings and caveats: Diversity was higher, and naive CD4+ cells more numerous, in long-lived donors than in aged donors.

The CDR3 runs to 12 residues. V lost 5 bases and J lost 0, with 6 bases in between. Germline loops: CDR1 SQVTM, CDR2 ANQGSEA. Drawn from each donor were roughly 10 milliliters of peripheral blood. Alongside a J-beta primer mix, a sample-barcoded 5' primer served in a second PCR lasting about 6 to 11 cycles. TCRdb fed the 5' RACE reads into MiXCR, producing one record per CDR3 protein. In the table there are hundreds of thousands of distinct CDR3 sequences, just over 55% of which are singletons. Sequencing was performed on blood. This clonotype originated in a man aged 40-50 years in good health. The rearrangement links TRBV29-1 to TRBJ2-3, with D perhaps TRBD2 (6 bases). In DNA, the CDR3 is TGCAGCGTTAGCGGGAGCACAGATACGCAGTATTTT. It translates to CSVSGSTDTQYF.